One and the same sample provided the 28 T cell receptor beta chains below, sequenced in a study of Ad26.COV2.S vaccination and SARS-CoV-2 variants (dated by TCRdb to about 2021). The method behind the library was the immunoSEQ multiplex PCR assay. Sourced from immuneACCESS, this table was stored by TCRdb with only in-frame sequences that have V and J called. A share of the clones is absent; for the studies checked, an unresolved V gene accounts for under half, and the remainder has no known explanation. The sample table records about half a million clones; approximately 90% of these occur just once. The ten largest clones represent 1.5% to 2% of the sample. Explained via the paper, the treatment or condition label denotes: 15 to 20 received Ad26.COV2.S at low or high dose, single or two shots; five or six received placebo; per-sample allocation not given. Repertoires of vaccine and placebo recipients were sequenced from samples collected on day 63 after the first injection.

The sequenced sample was peripheral blood, obtained in a trial of Ad26.COV2.S vaccine versus placebo. The source of these receptors is a person between 18 and 65 years old who received the Ad26.COV2.S COVID-19 vaccine or a placebo.

This sequence joins TRBV18 and TRBJ2-1; TRBD1 aligns across 12 bases. The J segment lost 5 bases and the V segment lost 2 bases, leaving 7 bases of the junction unmatched. CDR1 KGHSH and CDR2 LQKENI come from the germline V gene. The CDR3 spans 17 residues. DNA for the CDR3: TGTGCCAGCTCACCAAGAGAGGGACAGGGGGCAAACAATGAGCAGTTCTTC. This codes for CASSPREGQGANNEQFF.

The chain uses TRBV6-5 and TRBJ2-7; 7 positions agree with TRBD2. The CDR3 has 13 residues. V dropped 6 bases and J dropped 0; count of bases not matched to a gene: 2. Per the germline V gene, CDR1 is MNHEY and CDR2 is SVGAGI. The CDR3 sequence: CASRRGNSYEQYF. The CDR3 coding sequence is TGTGCCAGCAGGCGGGGGAACTCCTACGAGCAGTACTTC.

The V gene is TRBV12-3 or TRBV12-4, the J gene TRBJ2-7; TRBD1 is a possible D gene (6 bases). The CDR3 spans 12 residues. V was pared by 6 bases and J by 2 bases, with 8 bases between. The CDR3 region has the DNA TGTGCCAGCAGCACAGGGACCTACGAGCAGTACTTC. Its translation: CASSTGTYEQYF.

The V call is TRBV11-2, the J call TRBJ2-3; TRBD2 matches at 7 bases. The CDR3 has 16 amino acids. Per the germline V gene, CDR1 is SGHAT and CDR2 is FQNNGV. The trim removed 4 bases at V and 2 bases at J, leaving 9 bases unmatched. The CDR3 here is CASSSVKRGITDTQYF. The CDR3 bases are TGTGCCAGCAGCTCCGTAAAGCGGGGTATCACAGATACGCAGTATTTT.

This chain connects TRBV7-2 to TRBJ2-2, with 13 bases lining up with TRBD2. The length of the CDR3 is 17 residues. CDR1 is SGHTA and CDR2 is FQGNSA in the germline V gene. With V trimmed by 3 bases and J by 6 bases, 7 bases remained unmatched. CDR3 coding DNA: TGTGCCAGCAGCTTTAGGGGGACTAGCGGGGCCTCCGGGGAGCTGTTTTTT. It specifies CASSFRGTSGASGELFF.

The V and J genes are TRBV6-6 and TRBJ1-5; D is ambiguous. Between the trimmed V and J ends, which lost 0 bases and 4 bases, there was a span of 13 bases. The CDR3 is 16 residues long. Germline assignment: CDR1 MNHNY and CDR2 SVGAGI (reference sequence). CDR3: CASSYSVYEPNQPQHF. Here the CDR3 DNA reads TGTGCCAGCAGTTACTCCGTCTACGAGCCAAATCAGCCCCAGCATTTT.

The V call is TRBV13, the J call TRBJ2-7; 10 nucleotides match TRBD2. Germline CDR1 PRHDT, CDR2 FYEKMQ (reference sequence). Unmatched junction bases numbered 4, after V lost 5 bases and J lost 0 bases. The CDR3 contains 15 residues. CDR3 region: CASSQSGRASYEQYF. DNA for the CDR3: TGTGCCAGCAGCCAGAGCGGGAGGGCCTCCTACGAGCAGTACTTC.

The gene calls are TRBV4-1 and TRBJ1-1; D perhaps matches TRBD1 (6 bases). This CDR3 spans 15 amino acids. Trimming shortened V by 1 base and J by 11 bases, and 20 bases separated the two germline ends. The germline gives CDR1 MGHRA, CDR2 YSYEKL. Here the CDR3 reads CASSQGGMPSGAAFF. CDR3 sequence (DNA): TGCGCCAGCAGCCAAGGGGGTATGCCTTCGGGGGCGGCTTTCTTT.

The chain recombines TRBV7-9 with TRBJ2-7, with D possibly being TRBD2 (6 bases). Germline CDR1 is SEHNR and CDR2 is FQNEAQ (reference sequence). CDR3 size: 14 residues. V was cut by 3 bases and J by 4 bases, with 13 bases left in between. CDR3 in DNA: TGTGCCAGCAGCTTGGGGGGTGTAACGTACGAGCAGTACTTC. Translation: CASSLGGVTYEQYF.

For the CDR3, the DNA is TGTGCCAGCAGTTACGGACAGGGGGCCTCCAAATATGGCTACACCTTC. Translating gives CASSYGQGASKYGYTF. V is TRBV6-2 or TRBV6-3 and J is TRBJ1-2; 11 positions match TRBD1. Trimming removed 2 bases from V and 5 bases from J; junction bases left unmatched: 7. Germline lookup yields CDR1 MNHEY and CDR2 SVGEGT. This CDR3 region has 16 residues.

The chain employs TRBV12-3 or TRBV12-4 and TRBJ2-5, with 8 nucleotides matching TRBD1. This CDR3 spans 12 amino acids. V dropped 5 bases and J dropped 6; count of bases not matched to a gene: 2. CDR3 DNA sequence: TGTGCCAGCAGTAGACAGGGGCAGACCCAGTACTTC. Protein sequence: CASSRQGQTQYF.

The chain links TRBV18 to TRBJ2-1, with D unclear. The CDR3 is 13 residues long. Germline V gene data show CDR1 as KGHSH and CDR2 as LQKENI. With 3 bases removed from V and 16 bases from J, the gap between germline ends came to 19 bases. The CDR3 spells CASSPNSRAPCFF. DNA of the CDR3: TGTGCCAGCTCACCTAACAGCCGGGCCCCTTGCTTCTTC.

V gene TRBV19 combines with J gene TRBJ2-7, with 10 bases lining up with TRBD2. After removal of 10 bases from V and 0 bases from J, the junction contained 9 bases not matched to a gene. This CDR3 region has 15 residues. CDR1 LNHDA and CDR2 SQIVND come from the germline V gene (reference sequence). CDR3 protein: CATRLAGAISYEQYF. In nucleotides, the CDR3 is TGTGCCACCCGCCTAGCGGGGGCCATCTCCTACGAGCAGTACTTC.

This sequence joins TRBV14 and TRBJ2-1; TRBD2 agrees at 11 bases. Germline CDR1 and CDR2: SGHDN and FVKESK. Germline trimming cut 3 bases from V and 8 bases from J; bases unmatched to any gene: 9. The CDR3 covers 16 residues. The CDR3 reads CASSHQTSGVLHEQFF. The CDR3 DNA is TGTGCCAGCAGCCATCAGACTAGCGGGGTCCTTCATGAGCAGTTCTTC.

The rearrangement links TRBV7-9 to TRBJ1-1, with D perhaps TRBD1 (5 bases). The V gene's germline CDR1 is SEHNR and CDR2 FQNEAQ (reference sequence). The CDR3 is 12 amino acids. Trimming took 4 bases from V and 6 from J, leaving 9 bases between them. CDR3 residues: CASSSSGAEAFF. CDR3 in DNA: TGTGCCAGCAGCTCATCGGGGGCTGAAGCTTTCTTT.

This sequence joins TRBV7-9 and TRBJ1-1, with D hard to call. Trimming removed 4 bases at V and 4 bases at J, with 10 bases between. The CDR3 extends over 13 amino acids. Germline-derived CDR1 and CDR2 are SEHNR and FQNEAQ (reference sequence). In nucleotides, the CDR3 is TGTGCCAGCAGCTCCCGGGAAGGCACTGAAGCTTTCTTT. Its translation: CASSSREGTEAFF.

V and J are TRBV19 and TRBJ1-5; 8 bases map to TRBD1. The CDR3 runs 14 residues. V shed 4 bases and J 3 bases; nucleotides not matched to a gene: 2. Germline V gives CDR1 LNHDA, CDR2 SQIVND (reference sequence). The DNA of the CDR3 is TGTGCCAGTAGTACGGGACAGGTCAATCAGCCCCAGCATTTT. Encoded protein: CASSTGQVNQPQHF.

The count of this clone is one. The chain is built from TRBV20-1 and TRBJ2-3; D unresolved. The CDR3 consists of 11 residues. Trimming removed 3 bases from V and 6 bases from J, with 7 bases in between. Germline V gives CDR1 DFQATT, CDR2 SNEGSKA (reference sequence). The CDR3 loop reads CSASKGDTQYF. CDR3 in DNA: TGCAGTGCTAGTAAAGGGGATACGCAGTATTTT.

This clone was observed many times. This rearrangement joins TRBV14 to TRBJ2-3; 12 nucleotides align to TRBD2. CDR1 is SGHDN and CDR2 is FVKESK in the germline V gene. The CDR3 extends over 16 amino acids. The ends lost 4 bases at V and 6 bases at J; junction bases unmatched: 8. The CDR3 nucleotides are TGTGCCAGCAGCCCCCAGCTAGCGGGAGGGCCGGATACGCAGTATTTT. It codes for CASSPQLAGGPDTQYF.

This chain links TRBV19 with TRBJ1-2; perhaps TRBD1 as D (6 bases). V was shortened by 6 bases and J by 13 bases, with 21 bases between the two germline ends. Germline loops: CDR1 LNHDA, CDR2 SQIVND (reference sequence). This CDR3 contains 13 residues. The CDR3, as DNA: TGTGCCAGTAGCACGACAGGTCTAGGGGTAGCCACCTTC. It specifies CASSTTGLGVATF.

V usage is TRBV27 and J usage is TRBJ1-2, with TRBD1 matching over 7 bases. The V and J ends lost 5 bases and 2 bases, in that order; junction bases with no gene match: 8. CDR3 length: 15 amino acids. Looked up from germline, CDR1 is MNHEY and CDR2 is SMNVEV (reference sequence). The CDR3 sequence is CASSTAGTDNYGYTF. The CDR3 DNA is TGTGCCAGCAGTACGGCTGGGACAGACAACTATGGCTACACCTTC.

The chain joins TRBV30 to TRBJ1-6; D perhaps matches TRBD1 (5 bases). This CDR3 region has 13 residues. Deletions cut 2 bases from V and 8 bases from J, with 10 bases between. Germline CDR1 reads GTSNPN; CDR2 reads SVGIG (reference sequence). Here the CDR3 DNA reads TGTGCCTGGAGTCAGGGCCCGGATTCACCCCTCCACTTT. Translating it yields CAWSQGPDSPLHF.

The gene calls are TRBV19 and TRBJ2-7; TRBD1 matches at 10 bases. Trimming removed 5 bases from V and 5 bases from J; junction bases left unmatched: 15. Germline V gene sequence: CDR1 LNHDA, CDR2 SQIVND (reference sequence). The CDR3 sequence is 17 residues long. The DNA for the CDR3 is TGTGCCAGTAGTCTCCAAAGCCGCGGGACAGGGGTCCACGAGCAGTACTTC. It codes for CASSLQSRGTGVHEQYF.

V usage is TRBV9 and J usage is TRBJ1-5; 8 nucleotides line up with TRBD1. Germline CDR1 is SGDLS and CDR2 is YYNGEE. V shed 10 bases and J 0 bases; nucleotides not matched to a gene: 12. The CDR3 covers 16 residues. For the CDR3, the DNA is TGTGCCGGACAAAACTCAGGGGGCAATAGCAATCAGCCCCAGCATTTT. It encodes CAGQNSGGNSNQPQHF.

This chain joins TRBV7-2 and TRBJ1-5, with D tentatively TRBD1 (6 bases). V lost 5 bases and J 0 bases, leaving 14 bases between the germline ends. CDR1 is SGHTA and CDR2 is FQGNSA in the germline V gene. This CDR3 comprises 16 residues. The CDR3 reads CASSPNRASSNQPQHF. CDR3 DNA sequence: TGTGCCAGCAGCCCTAACAGGGCTTCTAGCAATCAGCCCCAGCATTTT. The complete variable domain, with remaining parts taken from reference TRBV7-2 and TRBJ1-5, reads GAGVSQSPSNKVTEKGKDVELRCDPISGHTALYWYRQSLGQGLEFLIYFQGNSAPDKSGLPSDRFSAERTGGSVSTLTIQRTQQEDSAVYLCASSPNRASSNQPQHFGDGTRLSIL.

This chain joins TRBV28 and TRBJ2-7; either TRBD1 or TRBD2 may supply D (5 bases each). Trimming left V 6 bases short and J 4 bases short, with 13 bases between. CDR3 length: 13 residues. Germline V gene lookup returns CDR1 MDHEN and CDR2 SYDVKM. The CDR3 here is CASSSGRPYEQYF. For the CDR3, the DNA is TGTGCCAGCAGCTCGGGACGGCCGTACGAGCAGTACTTC. The full variable domain, in which reference TRBV28 and TRBJ2-7 provide the parts outside the CDR3, is DVKVTQSSRYLVKRTGEKVFLECVQDMDHENMFWYRQDPGLGLRLIYFSYDVKMKEKGDIPEGYSVSREKKERFSLILESASTNQTSMYLCASSSGRPYEQYFGPGTRLTVT.

This chain connects TRBV5-6 to TRBJ2-5, with a possible D match to TRBD2 (5 bases). Per the germline V gene, CDR1 is SGHDT and CDR2 is YYEEEE. V was cut by 0 bases and J by 5 bases, with 14 bases left in between. This CDR3 spans 15 amino acids. This CDR3 is CASSLAFERRETQYF. For the CDR3, the DNA is TGTGCCAGCAGCTTGGCTTTCGAGAGGAGGGAGACCCAGTACTTC.

The chain combines TRBV5-4 with TRBJ1-4, with 8 bases that match TRBD1. V gave up 4 bases and J gave up 8 bases; unmatched junction bases: 13. The CDR3 is made up of 16 amino acids. Germline CDR1 and CDR2: SGHNT and YYREEE (reference sequence). The CDR3 DNA is TGTGCCAGCAGCCCTCGCCCCGGGACAGGAAAAGAAAAACTGTTTTTT. It yields the protein CASSPRPGTGKEKLFF.